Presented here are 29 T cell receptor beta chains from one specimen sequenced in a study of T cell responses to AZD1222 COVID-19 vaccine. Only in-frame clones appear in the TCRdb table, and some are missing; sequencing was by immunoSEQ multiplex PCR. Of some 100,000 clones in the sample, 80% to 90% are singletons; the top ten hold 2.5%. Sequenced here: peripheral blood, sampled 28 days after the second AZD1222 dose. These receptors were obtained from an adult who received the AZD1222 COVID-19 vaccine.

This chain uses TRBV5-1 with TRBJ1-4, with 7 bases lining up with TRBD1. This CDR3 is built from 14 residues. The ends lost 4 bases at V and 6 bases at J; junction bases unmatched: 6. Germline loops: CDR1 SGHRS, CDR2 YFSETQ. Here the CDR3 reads CASSKGQWDEKLFF. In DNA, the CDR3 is TGCGCCAGCAGCAAGGGACAGTGGGATGAAAAACTGTTTTTT. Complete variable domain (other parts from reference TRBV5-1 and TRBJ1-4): KAGVTQTPRYLIKTRGQQVTLSCSPISGHRSVSWYQQTPGQGLQFLFEYFSETQRNKGNFPGRFSGRQFSNSRSEMNVSTLELGDSALYLCASSKGQWDEKLFFGSGTQLSVL.

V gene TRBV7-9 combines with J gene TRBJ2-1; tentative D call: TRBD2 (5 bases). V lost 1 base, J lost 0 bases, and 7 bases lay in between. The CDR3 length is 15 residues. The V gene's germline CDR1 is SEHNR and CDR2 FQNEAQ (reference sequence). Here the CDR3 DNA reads TGTGCCAGCAGCTTAGTTGGGAGCTCCTACAATGAGCAGTTCTTC. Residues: CASSLVGSSYNEQFF.

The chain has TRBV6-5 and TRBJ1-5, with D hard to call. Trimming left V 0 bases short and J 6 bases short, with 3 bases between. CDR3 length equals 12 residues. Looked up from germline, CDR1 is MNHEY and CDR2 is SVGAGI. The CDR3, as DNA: TGTGCCAGCAGTTACTCCGGTCAGCCCCAGCATTTT. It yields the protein CASSYSGQPQHF.

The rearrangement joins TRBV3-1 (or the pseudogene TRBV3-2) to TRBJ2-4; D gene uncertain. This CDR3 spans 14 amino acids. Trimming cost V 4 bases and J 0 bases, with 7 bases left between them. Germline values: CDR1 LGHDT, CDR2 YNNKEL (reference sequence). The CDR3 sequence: CASSLGIAKNIQYF. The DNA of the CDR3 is TGTGCCAGCAGCCTTGGAATAGCCAAAAACATTCAGTACTTC.

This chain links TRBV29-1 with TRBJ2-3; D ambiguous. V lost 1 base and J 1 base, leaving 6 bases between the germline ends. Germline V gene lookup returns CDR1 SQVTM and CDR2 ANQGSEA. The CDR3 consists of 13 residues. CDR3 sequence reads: CSVEGARTDTQYF. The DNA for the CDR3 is TGCAGCGTTGAAGGGGCCCGCACAGATACGCAGTATTTT.

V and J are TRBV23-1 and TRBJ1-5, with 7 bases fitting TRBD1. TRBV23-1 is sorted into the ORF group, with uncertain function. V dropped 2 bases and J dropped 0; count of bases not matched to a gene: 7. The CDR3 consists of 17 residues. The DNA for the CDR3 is TGCGCCAGCAGTCAAATCGCGGACAGGATTAGCAATCAGCCCCAGCATTTT. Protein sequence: CASSQIADRISNQPQHF.

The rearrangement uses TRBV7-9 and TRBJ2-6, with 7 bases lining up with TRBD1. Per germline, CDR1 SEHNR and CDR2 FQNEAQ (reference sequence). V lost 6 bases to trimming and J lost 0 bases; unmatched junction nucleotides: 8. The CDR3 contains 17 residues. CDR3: CASRPQGSYSGANVLTF. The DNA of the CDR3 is TGTGCCAGCAGACCACAGGGGTCCTACTCTGGGGCCAACGTCCTGACTTTC.

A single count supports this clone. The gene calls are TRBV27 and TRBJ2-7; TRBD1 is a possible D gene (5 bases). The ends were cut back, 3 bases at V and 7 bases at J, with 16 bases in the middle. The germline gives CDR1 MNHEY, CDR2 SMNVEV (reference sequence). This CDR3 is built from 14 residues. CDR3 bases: TGTGCCAGCAGTTTTGGGGCCTCGAGGATGGAGCAGTACTTC. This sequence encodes CASSFGASRMEQYF.

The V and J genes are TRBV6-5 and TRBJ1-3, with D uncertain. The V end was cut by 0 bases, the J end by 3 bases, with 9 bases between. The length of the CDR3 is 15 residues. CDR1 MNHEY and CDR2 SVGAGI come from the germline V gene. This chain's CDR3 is CASSYSSTHGNTIYF. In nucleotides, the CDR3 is TGTGCCAGCAGTTACTCGAGTACACATGGAAACACCATATATTTT.

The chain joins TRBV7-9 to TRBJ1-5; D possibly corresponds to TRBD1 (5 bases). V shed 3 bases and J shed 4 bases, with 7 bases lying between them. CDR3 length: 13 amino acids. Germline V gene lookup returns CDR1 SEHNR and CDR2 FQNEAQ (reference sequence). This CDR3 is CASSFGGNQPQHF. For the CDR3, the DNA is TGTGCCAGCAGCTTCGGGGGAAATCAGCCCCAGCATTTT.

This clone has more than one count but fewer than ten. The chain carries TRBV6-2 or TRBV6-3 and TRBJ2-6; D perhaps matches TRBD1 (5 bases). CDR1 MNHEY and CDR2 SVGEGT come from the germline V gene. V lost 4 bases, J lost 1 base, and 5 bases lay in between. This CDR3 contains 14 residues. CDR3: CASSWTSGANVLTF. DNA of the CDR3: TGTGCCAGCAGTTGGACATCTGGGGCCAACGTCCTGACTTTC.

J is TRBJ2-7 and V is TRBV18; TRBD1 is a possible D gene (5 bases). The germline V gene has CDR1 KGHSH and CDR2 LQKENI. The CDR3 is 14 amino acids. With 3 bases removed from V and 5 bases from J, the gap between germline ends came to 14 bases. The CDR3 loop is CASSPSSREDEQYF. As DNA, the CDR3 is TGTGCCAGCTCACCCTCATCCAGGGAAGACGAGCAGTACTTC.

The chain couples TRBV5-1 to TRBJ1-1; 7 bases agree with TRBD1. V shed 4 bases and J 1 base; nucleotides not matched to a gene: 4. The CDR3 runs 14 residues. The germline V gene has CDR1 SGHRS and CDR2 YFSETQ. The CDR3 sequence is CASSPGQANTEAFF. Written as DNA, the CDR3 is TGCGCCAGCAGCCCCGGACAGGCGAACACTGAAGCTTTCTTT.

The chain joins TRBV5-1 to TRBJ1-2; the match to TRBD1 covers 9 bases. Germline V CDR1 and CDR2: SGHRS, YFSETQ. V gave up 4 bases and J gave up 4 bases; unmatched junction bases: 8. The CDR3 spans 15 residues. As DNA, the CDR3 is TGCGCCAGCAGCGTAACCGGGACAGGGCCCTATGGCTACACCTTC. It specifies CASSVTGTGPYGYTF.

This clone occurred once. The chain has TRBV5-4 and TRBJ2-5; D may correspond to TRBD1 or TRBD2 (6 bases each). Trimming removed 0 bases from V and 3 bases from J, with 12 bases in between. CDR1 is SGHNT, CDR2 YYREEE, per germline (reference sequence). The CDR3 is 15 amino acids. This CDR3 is CASSLGGAGEETQYF. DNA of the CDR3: TGTGCCAGCAGCTTGGGGGGGGCTGGGGAAGAGACCCAGTACTTC.

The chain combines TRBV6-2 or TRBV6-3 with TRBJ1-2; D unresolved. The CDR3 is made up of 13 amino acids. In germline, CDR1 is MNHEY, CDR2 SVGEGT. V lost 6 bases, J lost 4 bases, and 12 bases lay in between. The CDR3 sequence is CASRYSILYGYTF. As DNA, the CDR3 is TGTGCCAGCAGGTACAGCATTCTCTATGGCTACACCTTC.

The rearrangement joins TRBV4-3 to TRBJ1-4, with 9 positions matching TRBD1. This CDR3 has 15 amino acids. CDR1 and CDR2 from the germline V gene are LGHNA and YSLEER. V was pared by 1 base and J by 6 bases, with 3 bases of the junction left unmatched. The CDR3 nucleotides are TGCGCCAGCAGCCAAGGGACAGGGGATTATGAAAAACTGTTTTTT. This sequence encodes CASSQGTGDYEKLFF.

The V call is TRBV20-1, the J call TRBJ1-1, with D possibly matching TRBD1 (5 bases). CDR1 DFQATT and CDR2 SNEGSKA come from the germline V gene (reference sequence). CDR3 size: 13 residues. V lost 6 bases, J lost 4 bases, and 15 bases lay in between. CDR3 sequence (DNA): TGCAGTGCCAGTACGGGACTCAGCACTGAAGCTTTCTTT. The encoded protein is CSASTGLSTEAFF.

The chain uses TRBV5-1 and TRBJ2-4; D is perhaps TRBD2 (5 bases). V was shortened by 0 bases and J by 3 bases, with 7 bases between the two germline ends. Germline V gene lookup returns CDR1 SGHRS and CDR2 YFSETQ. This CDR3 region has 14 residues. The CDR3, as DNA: TGCGCCAGCAGCTTGGAGGCGGGCAAAAACATTCAGTACTTC. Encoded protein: CASSLEAGKNIQYF. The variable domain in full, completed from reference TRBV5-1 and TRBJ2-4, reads KAGVTQTPRYLIKTRGQQVTLSCSPISGHRSVSWYQQTPGQGLQFLFEYFSETQRNKGNFPGRFSGRQFSNSRSEMNVSTLELGDSALYLCASSLEAGKNIQYFGAGTRLSVL.

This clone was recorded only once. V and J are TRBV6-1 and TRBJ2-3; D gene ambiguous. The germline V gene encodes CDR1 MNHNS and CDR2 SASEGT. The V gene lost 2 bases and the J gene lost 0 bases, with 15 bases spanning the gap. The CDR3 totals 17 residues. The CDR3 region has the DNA TGTGCCAGCAGTGAACCGACAAGGGCCACGAGCACAGATACGCAGTATTTT. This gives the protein CASSEPTRATSTDTQYF.

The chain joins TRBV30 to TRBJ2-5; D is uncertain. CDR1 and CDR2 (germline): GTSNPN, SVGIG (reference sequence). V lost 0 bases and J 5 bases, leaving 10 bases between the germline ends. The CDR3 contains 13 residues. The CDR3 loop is CAWSVYGRETQYF. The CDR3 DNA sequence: TGTGCCTGGAGTGTATACGGGCGGGAGACCCAGTACTTC.

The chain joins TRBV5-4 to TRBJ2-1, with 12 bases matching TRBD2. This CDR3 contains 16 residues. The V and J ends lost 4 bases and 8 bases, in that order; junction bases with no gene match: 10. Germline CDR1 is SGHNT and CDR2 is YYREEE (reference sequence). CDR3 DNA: TGTGCCAGCAGCCCTCTAGCGGGAGGGGTCGGATATGAGCAGTTCTTC. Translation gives CASSPLAGGVGYEQFF.

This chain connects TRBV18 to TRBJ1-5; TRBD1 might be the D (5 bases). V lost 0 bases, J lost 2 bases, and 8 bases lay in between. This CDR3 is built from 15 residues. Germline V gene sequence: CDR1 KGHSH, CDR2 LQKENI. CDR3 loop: CASSPPGEGNQPQHF. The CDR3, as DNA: TGTGCCAGCTCACCACCAGGGGAAGGCAATCAGCCCCAGCATTTT.

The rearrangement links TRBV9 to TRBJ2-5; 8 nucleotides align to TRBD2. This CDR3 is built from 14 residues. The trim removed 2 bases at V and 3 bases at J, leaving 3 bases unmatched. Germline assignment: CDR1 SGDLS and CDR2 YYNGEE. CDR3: CASSVGLAKETQYF. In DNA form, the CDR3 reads TGTGCCAGCAGCGTTGGACTAGCAAAAGAGACCCAGTACTTC.

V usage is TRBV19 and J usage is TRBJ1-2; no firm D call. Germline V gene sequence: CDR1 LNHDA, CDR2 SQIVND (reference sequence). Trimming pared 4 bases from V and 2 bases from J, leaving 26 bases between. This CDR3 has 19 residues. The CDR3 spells CASSTLPGTLSTVNYGYTF. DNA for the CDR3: TGTGCCAGTAGTACCCTCCCGGGAACTCTTTCAACGGTAAACTATGGCTACACCTTC. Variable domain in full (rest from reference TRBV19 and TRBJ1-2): DGGITQSPKYLFRKEGQNVTLSCEQNLNHDAMYWYRQDPGQGLRLIYYSQIVNDFQKGDIAEGYSVSREKKESFPLTVTSAQKNPTAFYLCASSTLPGTLSTVNYGYTFGSGTRLTVV.

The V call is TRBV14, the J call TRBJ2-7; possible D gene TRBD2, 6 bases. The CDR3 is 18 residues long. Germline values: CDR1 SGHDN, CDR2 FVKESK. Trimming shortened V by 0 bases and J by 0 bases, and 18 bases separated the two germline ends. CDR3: CASSQDNSTRRGSYEQYF. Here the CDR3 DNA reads TGTGCCAGCAGCCAAGATAACAGCACGCGGCGGGGCTCCTACGAGCAGTACTTC.

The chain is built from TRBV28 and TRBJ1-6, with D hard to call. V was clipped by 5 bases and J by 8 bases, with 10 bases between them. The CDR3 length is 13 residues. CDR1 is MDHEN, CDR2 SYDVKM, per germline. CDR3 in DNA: TGTGCCAGCAGTCCCAATAGGGATTCACCCCTCCACTTT. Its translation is CASSPNRDSPLHF.

The CDR3 region is CASSMGPGTDTQYF. DNA of the CDR3: TGTGCCAGTAGTATGGGACCAGGCACAGATACGCAGTATTTT. The chain carries TRBV19 and TRBJ2-3, with D perhaps matching TRBD1 or TRBD2 (5 bases each). V dropped 3 bases and J dropped 1 base, with 8 bases sitting between them. The CDR3 contains 14 residues. The germline CDR1 and CDR2 sequences are LNHDA and SQIVND (reference sequence).

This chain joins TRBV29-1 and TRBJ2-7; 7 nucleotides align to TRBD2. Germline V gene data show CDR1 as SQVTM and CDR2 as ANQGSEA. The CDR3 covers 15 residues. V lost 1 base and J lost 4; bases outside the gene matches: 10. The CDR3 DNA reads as TGCAGCGTTGAAGGGATCCCGGGGGGACTTTACGAGCAGTACTTC. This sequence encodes CSVEGIPGGLYEQYF.